One sample yielded the 28 T cell receptor beta chains listed below, sequenced in a study of human T cells and chemical hapten exposure. TCRdb re-analysed the RACE reads in MiXCR, keeping a single row per CDR3 protein. The data contain under 200,000 distinct CDR3 sequences, just under 30% of them singletons. Sample time point: pre-sensitization, week 0. The treatment was: therapeutic diphenylcyclopropenone sensitization with weekly scalp DPC. Specimen: whole blood, collected in connection with sensitization to the hapten diphenylcyclopropenone (DPC). The origin of the receptors is a woman aged 25-40 years with alopecia areata. Some clones in this sample may be carry-over from other donors' samples.

The chain joins TRBV2 to TRBJ2-7; TRBD2 matches 10 bases. V lost 3 bases and J lost 3; bases outside the gene matches: 8. The germline CDR1 and CDR2 sequences are SNHLY and FYNNEI. This CDR3 is 16 amino acids long. The CDR3 DNA reads TGTGCCAGCAGTGAGGCGGGCGGGACTAGCGACTACGAGCAGTACTTC. Residues: CASSEAGGTSDYEQYF.

The rearrangement uses TRBV10-1 and TRBJ1-2, with D perhaps TRBD1 (5 bases). The ends were cut back, 9 bases at V and 7 bases at J, with 9 bases in the middle. Germline loops: CDR1 WNHNN, CDR2 SYGVQD (reference sequence). The CDR3 has 10 amino acids. The CDR3 nucleotides are TGCGCCAGACGGGACGCTGGCTACACCTTC. Its protein product is CARRDAGYTF.

This clonotype was detected once. The chain employs TRBV20-1 and TRBJ2-7, with 10 bases aligning to TRBD2. The CDR3 spans 14 residues. Germline CDR1 reads DFQATT; CDR2 reads SNEGSKA (reference sequence). The V and J ends lost 5 bases and 0 bases, in that order; junction bases with no gene match: 4. CDR3 protein: CSAPLAGASYEQYF. In DNA form, the CDR3 reads TGCAGTGCTCCTCTAGCGGGAGCCTCCTACGAGCAGTACTTC.

V and J are TRBV28 and TRBJ1-1; 9 bases map to TRBD1. Germline assignment: CDR1 MDHEN and CDR2 SYDVKM. The CDR3 covers 15 residues. V dropped 5 bases and J dropped 3; count of bases not matched to a gene: 7. For the CDR3, the DNA is TGTGCCAGCAGTCTAACAGGGGGCCGGGACACTGAAGCTTTCTTT. Encoded protein: CASSLTGGRDTEAFF.

The chain employs TRBV3-1 and TRBJ1-6, with a weak D call TRBD1 (5 bases). Trimming cost V 3 bases and J 7 bases, with 10 bases left between them. Per the germline V gene, CDR1 is LGHDT and CDR2 is YNNKEL (reference sequence). This CDR3 region has 14 residues. CDR3 nucleotide sequence: TGTGCCAGCAGCCACGGGGGGGTAAATTCACCCCTCCACTTT. This codes for CASSHGGVNSPLHF.

This clonotype was detected a few times. The rearrangement links TRBV5-5 to TRBJ2-1; 8 nucleotides align to TRBD2. V lost 4 bases, J lost 0 bases, and 3 bases stayed unmatched. The CDR3 consists of 15 residues. The germline V gene encodes CDR1 SGHKS and CDR2 YYEKEE (reference sequence). CDR3 in DNA: TGTGCCAGCAGCCCTGGACTAGCCTCCTACAATGAGCAGTTCTTC. This encodes CASSPGLASYNEQFF.

There are a few counts of this clonotype. V is TRBV29-1 and J is TRBJ2-2, with D uncertain. The germline V gene has CDR1 SQVTM and CDR2 ANQGSEA. V lost 7 bases, J lost 0 bases, and 9 bases lay in between. The CDR3 has 13 residues. CDR3 amino acids: CSGSYPNTGELFF. The CDR3 nucleotides are TGCAGCGGATCTTACCCGAACACCGGGGAGCTGTTTTTT.

This chain links TRBV7-2 with TRBJ1-2; D gene uncertain. Germline CDR1 reads SGHTA; CDR2 reads FQGNSA. CDR3 length equals 13 residues. Trimming removed 1 base at V and 4 bases at J, with 7 bases between. DNA for the CDR3: TGTGCCAGCAGCTTAGAGGGTGGCTATGGCTACACCTTC. Protein sequence: CASSLEGGYGYTF.

The chain joins TRBV11-1 to TRBJ2-3, with D possibly TRBD1 on 6 matching bases. Germline CDR1 reads SGHAT; CDR2 reads FQDESV (reference sequence). This CDR3 spans 16 amino acids. The V end lost 3 bases, the J end lost 2 bases, and 15 bases lay between the germline ends. CDR3 sequence (DNA): TGTGCCAGCAGCTTGCTCCGGACAGAGAACACAGATACGCAGTATTTT. Translating it yields CASSLLRTENTDTQYF.

This clonotype has only a few counts. This chain joins TRBV6-4 and TRBJ1-6, with D perhaps TRBD1 (5 bases). Trimming cost V 4 bases and J 7 bases, with 14 bases left between them. This CDR3 spans 15 amino acids. The germline V gene encodes CDR1 MRHNA and CDR2 SNTAGT. CDR3 bases: TGTGCCAGCAGTGCCACCGCCGGGGGAAATTCACCCCTCCACTTT. Amino acid sequence: CASSATAGGNSPLHF.

This clonotype was detected a few times. The CDR3 DNA follows: TGCGCCAGCAGCCAAGACAGCGGCGGTTACACTGAAGCTTTCTTT. Protein product: CASSQDSGGYTEAFF. The V call is TRBV4-1, the J call TRBJ1-1; no reliable D call. Trimming pared 0 bases from V and 3 bases from J, leaving 11 bases between. This CDR3 is 15 amino acids long. Germline V CDR1 and CDR2: MGHRA, YSYEKL.

This clonotype was seen more than once but under ten times. The rearrangement joins TRBV28 to TRBJ2-3; D is unresolved. Trimming left V 2 bases short and J 2 bases short, with 2 bases between. Germline assignment: CDR1 MDHEN and CDR2 SYDVKM. The CDR3 is made up of 12 amino acids. The CDR3 DNA is TGTGCCAGCAGTTTACCCACAGATACGCAGTATTTT. This gives the protein CASSLPTDTQYF.

The chain has TRBV7-9 and TRBJ2-1, with 10 bases lining up with TRBD2. The J segment lost 5 bases and the V segment lost 5 bases, leaving 9 bases of the junction unmatched. Germline lookup yields CDR1 SEHNR and CDR2 FQNEAQ (reference sequence). The CDR3 contains 16 residues. The CDR3 is CASSKSGGAMDNEQFF. The CDR3 bases are TGTGCCAGCAGCAAAAGCGGGGGGGCCATGGACAATGAGCAGTTCTTC.

The chain joins TRBV2 to TRBJ2-7; 7 positions agree with TRBD1. Germline assignment: CDR1 SNHLY and CDR2 FYNNEI. J gave up 0 bases and V 6 bases, and 2 bases lay outside the gene matches. CDR3 size: 13 residues. CDR3 nucleotide sequence: TGTGCCAGCAGCCGGACAGGCTCCTACGAGCAGTACTTC. Translating it yields CASSRTGSYEQYF.

This clonotype was picked up a small number of times. The J gene is TRBJ2-7, the V gene TRBV28; D not certain. The CDR3 totals 15 residues. The V end was cut by 3 bases, the J end by 4 bases, with 16 bases between. The germline V gene encodes CDR1 MDHEN and CDR2 SYDVKM. The CDR3 coding sequence is TGTGCCAGCAGTTTTGAAGGGCGAACACCTTACGAGCAGTACTTC. It yields the protein CASSFEGRTPYEQYF.

This clonotype showed up just once. The chain couples TRBV21-1 to TRBJ2-2. TRBV21-1 is a documented pseudogene. This CDR3 contains 13 residues. The CDR3 nucleotides read TGTGCCAGCAGCAATCCTGGGCCCGGGGAGCTGTTTTTT. As protein: CASSNPGPGELFF.

The chain couples TRBV11-3 to TRBJ1-6, with D perhaps matching TRBD1 (6 bases). Trimming stripped 5 bases from V and 0 bases from J, with 17 bases between. Germline CDR1 reads SGHNT; CDR2 reads YENEEA. There are 18 residues in the CDR3. The CDR3: CASSGNRVESSYNSPLHF. CDR3 coding DNA: TGTGCCAGCAGCGGAAACAGGGTGGAGAGCTCCTATAATTCACCCCTCCACTTT.

This clonotype was seen repeatedly, ten times or more. The chain uses TRBV29-1 and TRBJ1-2, with D unresolved. This CDR3 is 12 amino acids long. The V gene's germline CDR1 is SQVTM and CDR2 ANQGSEA. Trimming removed 6 bases at V and 8 bases at J, with 16 bases between. CDR3 sequence: CSVIGPTSGYTF. The CDR3 bases are TGCAGCGTAATTGGACCGACGAGCGGCTACACCTTC.

This sequence joins TRBV27 and TRBJ2-1, with 10 nucleotides matching TRBD2. J was trimmed by 6 bases and V by 8 bases; bases with no gene match: 10. The germline CDR1 and CDR2 sequences are MNHEY and SMNVEV (reference sequence). The CDR3 has 15 residues. The CDR3 is CASYRAGGPSNEQFF. DNA of the CDR3: TGTGCCAGCTATCGAGCGGGAGGGCCCTCCAATGAGCAGTTCTTC.

V gene TRBV29-1 combines with J gene TRBJ1-2; TRBD1 matches at 7 bases. Germline V CDR1 and CDR2: SQVTM, ANQGSEA. After removal of 6 bases from V and 4 bases from J, the junction contained 11 bases not matched to a gene. The CDR3 extends over 14 amino acids. CDR3 residues: CSVDPPGQIYGYTF. In nucleotides, the CDR3 is TGCAGCGTAGACCCCCCGGGACAGATCTATGGCTACACCTTC.

The V call is TRBV29-1, the J call TRBJ2-7; 8 bases match TRBD1. The CDR3 is 12 residues long. With 3 bases clipped from V and 4 bases from J, the junction kept 2 bases outside the gene matches. Germline loops: CDR1 SQVTM, CDR2 ANQGSEA. The chain's CDR3 is CSVEGQAYEQYF. In DNA form, the CDR3 reads TGCAGCGTTGAGGGACAGGCTTACGAGCAGTACTTC.

V and J are TRBV29-1 and TRBJ2-5, with 7 nucleotides matching TRBD1. Per germline, CDR1 SQVTM and CDR2 ANQGSEA. J lost 2 bases, V lost 7 bases, and 4 bases had no gene match. The CDR3 is 12 amino acids. CDR3 in amino acids: CSGRTGQETQYF. CDR3 coding DNA: TGCAGCGGTAGGACAGGTCAAGAGACCCAGTACTTC.

This clonotype showed up many times. V gene TRBV29-1 combines with J gene TRBJ2-7, with D perhaps TRBD1 or TRBD2 (5 bases each). Trimming stripped 6 bases from V and 6 bases from J, with 12 bases between. Germline V gene lookup returns CDR1 SQVTM and CDR2 ANQGSEA. The CDR3 length is 11 residues. The CDR3 loop is CSVDGTGEQYF. CDR3 bases: TGCAGCGTGGATGGGACGGGCGAGCAGTACTTC.

The CDR3 DNA is TGTGCCAGCAGCCAAGAAGACCGGGACAGGAGGAATGAGCAGTTCTTC. It specifies CASSQEDRDRRNEQFF. The chain combines TRBV14 with TRBJ2-1; 8 nucleotides line up with TRBD1. J was trimmed by 7 bases and V by 0 bases; bases with no gene match: 8. Germline V gene data show CDR1 as SGHDN and CDR2 as FVKESK. The CDR3 extends over 16 amino acids.

The J gene is TRBJ1-6, the V gene TRBV20-1, with D tentatively TRBD1 (5 bases). CDR3 length equals 14 residues. Germline V gives CDR1 DFQATT, CDR2 SNEGSKA (reference sequence). The V end was cut by 2 bases, the J end by 3 bases, with 8 bases between. CDR3 sequence: CSARQGDYNSPLHF. CDR3 nucleotides: TGCAGTGCTAGACAGGGTGACTATAATTCACCCCTCCACTTT.

A few counts support this clonotype. The CDR3 DNA follows: TGTGCCAGCAGCTTAACACACGGATCCTACGAGCAGTACTTC. Its translation is CASSLTHGSYEQYF. The chain combines TRBV7-3 with TRBJ2-7; D is undetermined. CDR1 is SGHTA, CDR2 FQGTGA, per germline. V was shortened by 0 bases and J by 1 base, with 7 bases between the two germline ends. The CDR3 loop spans 14 amino acids.

The sample holds many counts of this clonotype. The rearrangement links TRBV9 to TRBJ2-2; D is uncertain. The CDR3 runs 14 residues. Trimming pared 0 bases from V and 2 bases from J, leaving 5 bases between. CDR1 and CDR2 from the germline V gene are SGDLS and YYNGEE. Here the CDR3 DNA reads TGTGCCAGCAGCGTAGAACCCAACACCGGGGAGCTGTTTTTT. Its protein product is CASSVEPNTGELFF.

The rearrangement joins TRBV6-5 to TRBJ1-1; possibly TRBD1 for D (6 bases). CDR3 length: 17 amino acids. Between the trimmed V and J ends, which lost 6 bases and 2 bases, there was a span of 22 bases. CDR1 is MNHEY, CDR2 SVGAGI, per germline. The DNA for the CDR3 is TGTGCCAGCAGATCTACAGGGAATCGCAGAGCCAACACTGAAGCTTTCTTT. Translation: CASRSTGNRRANTEAFF.